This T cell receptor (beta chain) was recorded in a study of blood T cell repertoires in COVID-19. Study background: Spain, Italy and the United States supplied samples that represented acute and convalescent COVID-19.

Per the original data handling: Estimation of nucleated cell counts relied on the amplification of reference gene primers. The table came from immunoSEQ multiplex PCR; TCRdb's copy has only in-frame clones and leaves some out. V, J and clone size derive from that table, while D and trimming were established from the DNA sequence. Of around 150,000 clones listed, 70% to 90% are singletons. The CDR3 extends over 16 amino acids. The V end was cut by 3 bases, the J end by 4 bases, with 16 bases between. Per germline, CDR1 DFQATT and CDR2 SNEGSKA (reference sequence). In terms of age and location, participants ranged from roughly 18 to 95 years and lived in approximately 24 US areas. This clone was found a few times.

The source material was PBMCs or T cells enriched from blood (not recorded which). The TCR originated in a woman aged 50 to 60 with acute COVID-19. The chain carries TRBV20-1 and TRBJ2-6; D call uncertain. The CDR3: CSASSMLGSGANVLTF. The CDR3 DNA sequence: TGCAGTGCTAGTAGCATGTTGGGCTCCGGGGCCAACGTCCTGACTTTC.